In its sample, the clone carrying this TCR beta chain was seen a few times. Antigen unknown. Nominally healthy donors provided the samples, though records likely missed some immune exposures. These data originate in a study of cytomegalovirus exposure and HLA in healthy donors. The PCR made use of 60 Vbeta and 13 Jbeta primers. Profiled with immunoSEQ multiplex PCR; TCRdb holds only in-frame clones, not every one. The sample has around 100,000 clones, 50% to 70% seen once. Germline CDR1 and CDR2: SNHLY and FYNNEI. Trimming took off 11 bases at V and 8 bases at J, with 19 bases between the two ends. The length of the CDR3 is 14 residues. General study points: Analyzed later, most CMV-associated TCR beta chains appeared HLA-restricted.

The clonotype originates from a man in his thirties or forties in good health and CMV-seropositive. The sample consisted of PBMCs. This chain connects TRBV2 to TRBJ1-6; perhaps TRBD1 as D (5 bases). The DNA for the CDR3 is TGTGCCGGGACTAGGGCAGGGAAGGATTCACCCCTCCACTTT. This encodes CAGTRAGKDSPLHF.